These T cell receptor beta chains were read from a single sample in a study of blood T cell repertoires in COVID-19. Method: immunoSEQ multiplex PCR; TCRdb's copy keeps in-frame clones and lacks some. The table lists about 320,000 clones, about 85% of them singletons. Sequences were obtained from PBMCs or T cells enriched from blood (not recorded which). These receptors all stem from a woman aged 25 to 39 who had recovered from COVID-19. Both conserved end residues are part of each CDR3. The order of the fields is J gene, V gene, clone size, D gene, CDR3 DNA, CDR3 protein. The D gene is left open where the match is weak. Where a row states a size, it is once, few, many or the class of an expanded clone; other rows omit it.

>TRBJ1-4|TRBV7-6|NA|TRBD1
TGTGCCAGCAGCAAGGACAGGGGGCGCGTAACTAATGAAAAACTGTTTTTT
CASSKDRGRVTNEKLFF
>TRBJ2-7|TRBV18|NA|NA
TGTGCCAGCTCACCACTGAGTAAAACGGTCTCCTACGAGCAGTACTTC
CASSPLSKTVSYEQYF
>TRBJ1-1|TRBV6-5|NA|NA
TGTGCCAGCAGTCCCCGGGACTTTGAAGCTTTCTTT
CASSPRDFEAFF
>TRBJ2-4|TRBV27|NA|TRBD1
TGTGCCAGCCAACGACAGGGGGTGGACATTCAGTACTTC
CASQRQGVDIQYF
>TRBJ1-5|TRBV30|NA|NA
TGTGCCTGGGACCAGGGGACTCAGCCCCAGCATTTT
CAWDQGTQPQHF
>TRBJ1-5|TRBV30|NA|TRBD1
TGTGCCTGGAGGGGACAGGGTGGCAGCAATCAGCCCCAGCATTTT
CAWRGQGGSNQPQHF
>TRBJ1-2|TRBV19|NA|NA
TGTGCCAGTAGAGGGGACACCCCACGGGGTGGCTACACCTTC
CASRGDTPRGGYTF
>TRBJ1-5|TRBV6-5|NA|NA
TGTGCCAGCAGACCGGCCGGGGTCGGCAATCAGCCCCAGCATTTT
CASRPAGVGNQPQHF
>TRBJ1-2|TRBV6-2/TRBV6-3|NA|TRBD1
TGTGCCAGCAGTTCCACAGGGGCTAATGGCTACACCTTC
CASSSTGANGYTF
>TRBJ1-6|TRBV27|few|NA
TGTGCCAGCACGGTGCGAAAAGGGGGCTCCTATAATTCACCCCTCCACTTT
CASTVRKGGSYNSPLHF
>TRBJ1-2|TRBV6-5|NA|NA
TGTGCCACGGGGGTGTGGGGAGGGAAGGGCTACACCTTC
CATGVWGGKGYTF
>TRBJ2-1|TRBV11-2|once|TRBD2
TGTGCCAGCAGCCCACTAGCGGGGATCTACAATGAGCAGTTCTTC
CASSPLAGIYNEQFF
>TRBJ1-1|TRBV19|NA|NA
TGTGCCAGTACTCCCCTTTCAGGGTTTCAAGCTTTCTTT
CASTPLSGFQAFF
>TRBJ2-5|TRBV2|once|NA
TGTGCCAGCAGCGCGGGACTCAAGTACCAAGAGACCCAGTACTTC
CASSAGLKYQETQYF
>TRBJ1-4|TRBV7-2|NA|TRBD1
TGTGCCAGCAGCTCCCCCCCCGGGACAGGGATTAATGAAAAACTGTTTTTT
CASSSPPGTGINEKLFF
>TRBJ2-3|TRBV7-9|NA|TRBD2
TGTGCCAGCAGCTTCGGGGGGACTAGCACAGATACGCAGTATTTT
CASSFGGTSTDTQYF
>TRBJ1-1|TRBV29-1|NA|NA
TGCAGCCTCAGGGGTGGGACTGAAGCTTTCTTT
CSLRGGTEAFF
>TRBJ2-3|TRBV7-9|NA|NA
TGTGCCAGCAGCTTAGCCGGGAGCACAGATACGCAGTATTTT
CASSLAGSTDTQYF
>TRBJ1-1|TRBV19|NA|NA
TGTGCCAGTAGATATAGCATGAACACTGAAGCTTTCTTT
CASRYSMNTEAFF
>TRBJ2-1|TRBV5-1|once|NA
TGCGCCAGCAGCTTGGGGGGCGACCAGTCCTACAATGAGCAGTTCTTC
CASSLGGDQSYNEQFF
>TRBJ1-2|TRBV19|once|NA
TGTGCCAGTAGTATAGCCGAAAAGGGGGGCTACACCTTC
CASSIAEKGGYTF
>TRBJ2-7|TRBV3-1/TRBV3-2|NA|TRBD2
TGTGCCAGCAGTACCACCCCCAGCGGGGGGTGGAACGAGCAGTACTTC
CASSTTPSGGWNEQYF
>TRBJ2-7|TRBV5-5|NA|NA
TGTGCCAGCAGCTTGGTCGGGGTCGACGAGCAGTACTTC
CASSLVGVDEQYF
>TRBJ1-1|TRBV20-1|NA|TRBD1
TGCAGTGCTAGTCCTCTTGACAGGGGGAACACTGAAGCTTTCTTT
CSASPLDRGNTEAFF
>TRBJ1-4|TRBV5-1|NA|TRBD1
TGCGCCAGCAGCTTGAGGGCAGGGGGTATTAATGAAAAACTGTTTTTT
CASSLRAGGINEKLFF
>TRBJ1-1|TRBV7-3|once|NA
TGTGCCAGCAGCGACCACTCAGGGCTCGGTGAAGCTTTCTTT
CASSDHSGLGEAFF
>TRBJ2-1|TRBV11-1|once|TRBD2
TGTGCCAGCAGCTTAGTCTTTAGGGGACTAGGCAATGAGCAGTTCTTC
CASSLVFRGLGNEQFF
>TRBJ2-7|TRBV7-9|NA|TRBD2
TGTGCCAGCAGCTCCCACGCACTAGCGGGGCCAGGGGAGCAGTACTTC
CASSSHALAGPGEQYF
>TRBJ1-3|TRBV7-9|NA|NA
TGTGCCAGCAGCGGGAGACAAAGTATAAACTCTGGAAACACCATATATTTT
CASSGRQSINSGNTIYF
>TRBJ1-5|TRBV7-9|NA|NA
TGTGCCAGCAGCTTTGGGCCCAATCAGCCCCAGCATTTT
CASSFGPNQPQHF
>TRBJ1-6|TRBV7-9|NA|NA
TGTGCCAGCAGCCCGGGTGAGGGAGCCCTCCACTTT
CASSPGEGALHF
>TRBJ2-2|TRBV27|NA|NA
TGTGCCAGCAAAGCTCACAGGGATCCCACCGGGGAGCTGTTTTTT
CASKAHRDPTGELFF
>TRBJ2-7|TRBV5-1|NA|NA
TGCGCCAGCAGCTTGGCTCCTACCTACGAGCAGTACTTC
CASSLAPTYEQYF
>TRBJ1-1|TRBV29-1|NA|NA
TGCAGCGTTGTCCGACAGAGGAACACTGAAGCTTTCTTT
CSVVRQRNTEAFF
>TRBJ2-7|TRBV19|NA|TRBD1
TGTGCCAGTAGTATAAGGGGGCCAACCGTGGGTGAGCAGTACTTC
CASSIRGPTVGEQYF
>TRBJ2-1|TRBV10-3|NA|TRBD2
TGTGCCATCAGAGGAGGGACTAGCGGGGAGAATGAGCAGTTCTTC
CAIRGGTSGENEQFF
>TRBJ2-3|TRBV9|NA|NA
TGTGCCAGCAGCGTAGGTTCGCGCTCTAGCACAGATACGCAGTATTTT
CASSVGSRSSTDTQYF
>TRBJ1-5|TRBV30|NA|TRBD1
TGTGCCTGGAGCGTAGGGACAGCCCCAGGCCAGCCCCAGCATTTT
CAWSVGTAPGQPQHF
>TRBJ2-7|TRBV5-5|few|TRBD1
TGTGCCAGCAGCTCCGGGACAGGGAGGAGCGAGCAGTACTTC
CASSSGTGRSEQYF
>TRBJ1-1|TRBV5-4|few|NA
TGTGCCAGCAGCCTGCAGGGGATGAACACTGAAGCTTTCTTT
CASSLQGMNTEAFF